The clone carrying this TCR beta chain is deemed medium-sized (0.01 to 0.1%). The data were taken from a study of radiation and T cells in renal cell carcinoma. Germline CDR1 SEHNR, CDR2 FQNEAQ (reference sequence). The CDR3 extends over 15 amino acids. With 0 bases clipped from V and 6 bases from J, the junction kept 6 bases outside the gene matches. Profiled with immunoSEQ multiplex PCR; TCRdb holds only in-frame clones, not every one. The sample consists of tens of thousands of clones, about 50% of them appearing once. As for treatment: 15 Gy SBRT to primary tumor, nephrectomy 4 weeks later. The sample in question was tumor tissue, obtained from a patient whose treatment included radiotherapy and nephrectomy. This chain connects TRBV7-9 to TRBJ2-7, with TRBD2 matching 9 bases. This TCR came from a woman aged 45-65 years with renal cell carcinoma. CDR3: CASSLAASGVGEQYF. DNA of the CDR3: TGTGCCAGCAGCTTAGCGGCTAGCGGGGTTGGCGAGCAGTACTTC.